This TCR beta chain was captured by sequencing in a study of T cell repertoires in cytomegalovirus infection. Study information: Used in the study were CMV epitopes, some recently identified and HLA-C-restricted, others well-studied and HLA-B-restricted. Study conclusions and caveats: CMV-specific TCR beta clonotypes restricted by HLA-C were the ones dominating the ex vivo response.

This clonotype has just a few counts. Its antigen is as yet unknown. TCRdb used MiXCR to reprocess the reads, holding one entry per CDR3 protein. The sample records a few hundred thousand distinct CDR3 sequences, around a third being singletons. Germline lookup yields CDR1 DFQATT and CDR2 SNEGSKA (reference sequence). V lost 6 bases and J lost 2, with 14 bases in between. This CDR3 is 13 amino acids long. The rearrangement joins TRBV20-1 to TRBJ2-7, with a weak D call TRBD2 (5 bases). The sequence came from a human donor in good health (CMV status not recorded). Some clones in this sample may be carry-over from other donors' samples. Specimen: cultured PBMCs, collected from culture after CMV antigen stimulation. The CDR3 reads CSAPGISAYEQYF. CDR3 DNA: TGCAGTGCCCCCGGGATATCGGCCTACGAGCAGTACTTC.